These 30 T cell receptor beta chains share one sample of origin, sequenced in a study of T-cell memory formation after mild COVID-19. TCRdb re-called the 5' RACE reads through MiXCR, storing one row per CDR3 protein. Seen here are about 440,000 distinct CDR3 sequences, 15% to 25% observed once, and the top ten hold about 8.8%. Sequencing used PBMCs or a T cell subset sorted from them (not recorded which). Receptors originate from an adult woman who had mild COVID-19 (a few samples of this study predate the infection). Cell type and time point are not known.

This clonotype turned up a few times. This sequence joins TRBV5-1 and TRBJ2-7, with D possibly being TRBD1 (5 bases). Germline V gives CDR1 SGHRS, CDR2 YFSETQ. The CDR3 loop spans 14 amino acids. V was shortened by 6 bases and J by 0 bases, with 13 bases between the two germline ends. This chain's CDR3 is CASKEQVNSYEQYF. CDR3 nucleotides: TGCGCCAGCAAGGAACAGGTGAACTCCTACGAGCAGTACTTC. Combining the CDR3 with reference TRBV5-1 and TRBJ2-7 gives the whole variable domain KAGVTQTPRYLIKTRGQQVTLSCSPISGHRSVSWYQQTPGQGLQFLFEYFSETQRNKGNFPGRFSGRQFSNSRSEMNVSTLELGDSALYLCASKEQVNSYEQYFGPGTRLTVT.

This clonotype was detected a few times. The CDR3: CASSLANKAEQFF. The CDR3 region has the DNA TGTGCCAGCAGCTTAGCGAATAAGGCAGAGCAGTTCTTC. The genes are TRBV7-9 and TRBJ2-1; D call uncertain. V lost 0 bases and J lost 10, with 10 bases in between. CDR1 is SEHNR and CDR2 is FQNEAQ in the germline V gene (reference sequence). The CDR3 has 13 amino acids.

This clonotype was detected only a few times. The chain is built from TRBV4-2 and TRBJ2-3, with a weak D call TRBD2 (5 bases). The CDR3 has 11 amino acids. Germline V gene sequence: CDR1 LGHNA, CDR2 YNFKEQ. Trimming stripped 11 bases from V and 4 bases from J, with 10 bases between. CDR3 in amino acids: CAVDFSDTQYF. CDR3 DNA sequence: TGTGCCGTGGACTTCTCAGATACGCAGTATTTT.

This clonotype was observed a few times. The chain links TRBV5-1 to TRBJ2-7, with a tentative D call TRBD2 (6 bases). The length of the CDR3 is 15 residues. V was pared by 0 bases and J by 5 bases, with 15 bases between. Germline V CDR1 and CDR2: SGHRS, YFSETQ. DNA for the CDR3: TGCGCCAGCAGCTTGGCCAGTCGGGAGTGGGACGAGCAGTACTTC. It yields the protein CASSLASREWDEQYF.

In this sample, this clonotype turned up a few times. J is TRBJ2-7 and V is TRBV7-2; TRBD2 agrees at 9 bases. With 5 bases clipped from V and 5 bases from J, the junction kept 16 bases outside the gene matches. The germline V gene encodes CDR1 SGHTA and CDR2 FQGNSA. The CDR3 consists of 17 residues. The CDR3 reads CASSKGVAGALRNEQYF. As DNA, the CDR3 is TGTGCCAGCAGCAAAGGGGTAGCGGGGGCCCTACGTAACGAGCAGTACTTC. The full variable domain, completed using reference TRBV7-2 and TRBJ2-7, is GAGVSQSPSNKVTEKGKDVELRCDPISGHTALYWYRQSLGQGLEFLIYFQGNSAPDKSGLPSDRFSAERTGGSVSTLTIQRTQQEDSAVYLCASSKGVAGALRNEQYFGPGTRLTVT.

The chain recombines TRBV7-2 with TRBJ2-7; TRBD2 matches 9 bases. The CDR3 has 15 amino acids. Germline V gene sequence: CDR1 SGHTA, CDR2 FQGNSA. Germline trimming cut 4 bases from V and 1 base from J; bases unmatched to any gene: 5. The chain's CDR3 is CASSYDSGSSYEQYF. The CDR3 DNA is TGTGCCAGCAGCTACGATAGCGGGAGTTCCTACGAGCAGTACTTC.

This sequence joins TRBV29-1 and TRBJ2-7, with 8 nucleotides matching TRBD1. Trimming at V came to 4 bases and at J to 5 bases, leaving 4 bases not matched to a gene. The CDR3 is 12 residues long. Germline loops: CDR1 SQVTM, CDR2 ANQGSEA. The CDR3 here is CSVAGQGNEQYF. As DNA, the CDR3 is TGCAGCGTTGCCGGACAGGGAAACGAGCAGTACTTC.

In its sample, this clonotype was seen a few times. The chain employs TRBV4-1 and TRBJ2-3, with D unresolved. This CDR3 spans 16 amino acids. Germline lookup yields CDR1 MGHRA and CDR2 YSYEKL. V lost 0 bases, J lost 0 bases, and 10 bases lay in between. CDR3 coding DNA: TGCGCCAGCAGCCAAGATTCTGGGCTAAGCACAGATACGCAGTATTTT. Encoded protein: CASSQDSGLSTDTQYF.

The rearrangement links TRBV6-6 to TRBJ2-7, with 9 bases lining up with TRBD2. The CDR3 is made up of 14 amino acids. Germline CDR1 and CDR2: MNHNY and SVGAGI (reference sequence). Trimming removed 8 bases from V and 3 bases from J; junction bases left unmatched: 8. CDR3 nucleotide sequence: TGTGCCAGCGGTCTTAGCGGGGGCTTCTACGAGCAGTACTTC. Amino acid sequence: CASGLSGGFYEQYF.

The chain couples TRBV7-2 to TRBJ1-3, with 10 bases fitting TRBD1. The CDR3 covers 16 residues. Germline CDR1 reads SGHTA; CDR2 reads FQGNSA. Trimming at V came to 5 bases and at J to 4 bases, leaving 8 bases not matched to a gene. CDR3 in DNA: TGTGCCAGCAGCCCCCGGGACAGGGGAGGGGGAAACACCATATATTTT. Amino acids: CASSPRDRGGGNTIYF.

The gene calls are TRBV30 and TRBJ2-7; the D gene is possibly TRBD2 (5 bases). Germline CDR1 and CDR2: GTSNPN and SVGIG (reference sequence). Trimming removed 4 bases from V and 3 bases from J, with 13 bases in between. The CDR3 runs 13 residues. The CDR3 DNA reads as TGTGCCTGGACCCTCGTGGGAGACTACGAGCAGTACTTC. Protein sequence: CAWTLVGDYEQYF.

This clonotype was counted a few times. The CDR3 nucleotides read TGCAGTGCTACCCGGGGGGGCACAGATACGCAGTATTTT. It codes for CSATRGGTDTQYF. This chain uses TRBV20-1 with TRBJ2-3; TRBD2 matches at 7 bases. There are 13 residues in the CDR3. V dropped 4 bases and J dropped 1; count of bases not matched to a gene: 2. Germline-derived CDR1 and CDR2 are DFQATT and SNEGSKA (reference sequence).

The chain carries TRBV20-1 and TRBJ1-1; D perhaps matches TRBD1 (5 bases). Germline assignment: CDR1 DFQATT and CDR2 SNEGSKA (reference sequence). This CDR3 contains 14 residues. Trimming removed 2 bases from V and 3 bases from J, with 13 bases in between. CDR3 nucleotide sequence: TGCAGTGCTAGAACACAGGTGTCCTACACTGAAGCTTTCTTT. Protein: CSARTQVSYTEAFF.

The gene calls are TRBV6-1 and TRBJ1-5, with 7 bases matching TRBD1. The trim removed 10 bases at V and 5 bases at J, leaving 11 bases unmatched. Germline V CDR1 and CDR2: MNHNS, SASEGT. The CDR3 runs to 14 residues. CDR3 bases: TGTGCCACCTGGGACAGATTAACCCATCAGCCCCAGCATTTT. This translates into CATWDRLTHQPQHF.

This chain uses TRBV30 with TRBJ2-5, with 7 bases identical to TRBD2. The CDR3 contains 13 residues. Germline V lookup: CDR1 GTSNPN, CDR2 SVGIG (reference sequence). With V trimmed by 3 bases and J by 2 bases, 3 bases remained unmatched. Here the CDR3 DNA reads TGTGCCTGGAGGGGAGCGGGGCAAGAGACCCAGTACTTC. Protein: CAWRGAGQETQYF. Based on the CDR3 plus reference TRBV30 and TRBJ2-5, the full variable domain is SQTIHQWPATLVQPVGSPLSLECTVEGTSNPNLYWYRQAAGRGLQLLFYSVGIGQISSEVPQNLSASRPQDRQFILSSKKLLLSDSGFYLCAWRGAGQETQYFGPGTRLLVL.

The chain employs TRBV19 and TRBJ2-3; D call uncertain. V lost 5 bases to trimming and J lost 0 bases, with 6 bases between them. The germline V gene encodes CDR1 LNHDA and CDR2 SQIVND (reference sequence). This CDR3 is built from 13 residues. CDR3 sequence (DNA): TGTGCCAGTAGTGATGACAGCACAGATACGCAGTATTTT. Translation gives CASSDDSTDTQYF.

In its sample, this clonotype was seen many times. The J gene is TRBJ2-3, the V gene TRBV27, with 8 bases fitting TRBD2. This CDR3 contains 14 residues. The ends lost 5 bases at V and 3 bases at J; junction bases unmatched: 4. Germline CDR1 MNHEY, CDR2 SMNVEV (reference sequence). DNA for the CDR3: TGTGCCAGCAGTAGCGGGAGATTTACAGATACGCAGTATTTT. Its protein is CASSSGRFTDTQYF.

The CDR3 spells CSAEGAGGITEAFF. CDR3 coding DNA: TGCAGCGCCGAGGGAGCAGGGGGTATCACTGAAGCTTTCTTT. The rearrangement links TRBV29-1 to TRBJ1-1; 7 bases map to TRBD1. Trimming took 7 bases from V and 4 from J; bases not matched to a gene: 12. The CDR3 consists of 14 residues. Germline lookup yields CDR1 SQVTM and CDR2 ANQGSEA.

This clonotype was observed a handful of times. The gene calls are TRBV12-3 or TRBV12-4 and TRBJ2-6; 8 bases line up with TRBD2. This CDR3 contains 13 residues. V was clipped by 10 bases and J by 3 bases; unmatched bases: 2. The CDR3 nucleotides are TGTGCCACCGGGGGGGTTGGGGCCAACGTCCTGACTTTC. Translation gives CATGGVGANVLTF.

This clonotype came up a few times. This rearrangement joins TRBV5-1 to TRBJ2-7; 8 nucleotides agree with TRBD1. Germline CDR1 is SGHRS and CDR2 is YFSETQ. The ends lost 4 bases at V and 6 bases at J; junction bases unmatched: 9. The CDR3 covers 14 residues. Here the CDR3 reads CASSGDHRGVEQYF. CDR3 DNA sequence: TGCGCCAGCAGCGGGGATCACAGGGGGGTCGAGCAGTACTTC.

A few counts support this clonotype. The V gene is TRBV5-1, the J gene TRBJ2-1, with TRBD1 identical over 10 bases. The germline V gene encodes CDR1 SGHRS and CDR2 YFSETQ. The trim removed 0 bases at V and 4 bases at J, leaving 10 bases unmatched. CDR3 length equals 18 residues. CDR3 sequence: CASSLGDRGPGGYNEQFF. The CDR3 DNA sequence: TGCGCCAGCAGCTTGGGGGACAGGGGCCCCGGAGGTTACAATGAGCAGTTCTTC.

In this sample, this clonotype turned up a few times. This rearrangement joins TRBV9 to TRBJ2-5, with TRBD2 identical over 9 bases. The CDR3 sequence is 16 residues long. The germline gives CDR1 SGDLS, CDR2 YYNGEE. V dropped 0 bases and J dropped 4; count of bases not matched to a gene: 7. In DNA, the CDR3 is TGTGCCAGCAGCGTAGGGCTAGCGGGAACGGTAGAGACCCAGTACTTC. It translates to CASSVGLAGTVETQYF.

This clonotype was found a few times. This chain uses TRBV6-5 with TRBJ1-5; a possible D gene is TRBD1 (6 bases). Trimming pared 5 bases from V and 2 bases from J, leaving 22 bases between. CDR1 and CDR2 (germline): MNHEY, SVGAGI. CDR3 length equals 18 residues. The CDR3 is CASSAYRDSPLGNQPQHF. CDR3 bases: TGTGCCAGCAGTGCTTACAGGGACTCGCCATTGGGCAATCAGCCCCAGCATTTT.

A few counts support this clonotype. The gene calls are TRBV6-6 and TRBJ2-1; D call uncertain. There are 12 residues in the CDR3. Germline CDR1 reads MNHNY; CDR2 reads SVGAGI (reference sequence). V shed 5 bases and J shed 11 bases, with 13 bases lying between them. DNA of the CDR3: TGTGCCAGCAGTACGGTAGGCGCCCAGCAGTTCTTC. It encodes CASSTVGAQQFF.

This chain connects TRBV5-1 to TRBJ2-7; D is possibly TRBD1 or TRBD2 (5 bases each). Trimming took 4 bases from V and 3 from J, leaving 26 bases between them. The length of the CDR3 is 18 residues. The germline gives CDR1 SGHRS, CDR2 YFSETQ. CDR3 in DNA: TGCGCCAGCAGCCCCGGCCCCTTTTCTGAGGGGTGGAGCTACGAGCAGTACTTC. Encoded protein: CASSPGPFSEGWSYEQYF.

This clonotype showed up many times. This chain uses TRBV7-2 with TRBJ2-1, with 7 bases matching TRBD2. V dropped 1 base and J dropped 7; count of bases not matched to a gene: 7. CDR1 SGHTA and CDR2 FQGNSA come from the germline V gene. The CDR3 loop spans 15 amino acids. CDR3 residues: CASSLVGGSGNEQFF. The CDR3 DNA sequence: TGTGCCAGCAGCTTAGTTGGCGGGAGCGGGAATGAGCAGTTCTTC.

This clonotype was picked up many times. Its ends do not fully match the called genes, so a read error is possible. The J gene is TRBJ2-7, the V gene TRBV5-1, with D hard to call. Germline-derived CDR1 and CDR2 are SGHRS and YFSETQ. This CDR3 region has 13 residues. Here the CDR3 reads CASSLALSYEQYF. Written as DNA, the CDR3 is TGTGCCAGCAGTTTAGCCCTATCCTACGAGCAGTACTTC.

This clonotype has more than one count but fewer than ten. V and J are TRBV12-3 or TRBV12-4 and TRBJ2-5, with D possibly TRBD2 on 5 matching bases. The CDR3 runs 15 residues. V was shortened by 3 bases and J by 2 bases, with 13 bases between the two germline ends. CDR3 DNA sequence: TGTGCCAGCAGTTTTTTGACGGGAAGGCAAGAGACCCAGTACTTC. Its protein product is CASSFLTGRQETQYF.

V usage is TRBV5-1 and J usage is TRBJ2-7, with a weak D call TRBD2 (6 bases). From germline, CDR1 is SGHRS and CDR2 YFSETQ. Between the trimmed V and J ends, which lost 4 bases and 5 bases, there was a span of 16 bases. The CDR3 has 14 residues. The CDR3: CASSPRERSHEQYF. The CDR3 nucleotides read TGCGCCAGCAGCCCCCGGGAGCGGAGCCACGAGCAGTACTTC.

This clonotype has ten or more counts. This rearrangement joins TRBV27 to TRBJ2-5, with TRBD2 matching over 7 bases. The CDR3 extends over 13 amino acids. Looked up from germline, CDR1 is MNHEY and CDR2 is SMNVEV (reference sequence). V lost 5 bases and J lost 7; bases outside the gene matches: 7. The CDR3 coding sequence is TGTGCCAGCAGTCCGGGGGGAGGTCGGACCCAGTACTTC. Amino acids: CASSPGGGRTQYF.